This entry lists 25 T cell receptor beta chains sequenced from one sample in a study of blood T cells in healthy people across ages. With a J-beta primer mix and a sample-barcoded 5' primer, a second PCR ran 7 to 11 cycles. TCRdb reprocessed the 5' RACE reads with MiXCR, giving one entry per CDR3 protein. Of around 1.5 million distinct CDR3 sequences listed, around 55% were seen once; the top ten hold 6.5% to 8%. Source material: blood. The receptors come from a man between 18 and 29 years old in good health.

The sample holds a few counts of this clonotype. The chain combines TRBV20-1 with TRBJ2-1; TRBD2 matches at 8 bases. Germline V lookup: CDR1 DFQATT, CDR2 SNEGSKA (reference sequence). The CDR3 contains 17 residues. V shed 3 bases and J 8 bases; nucleotides not matched to a gene: 18. DNA for the CDR3: TGCAGTGCTAGGATTCCCACCCGGGGGGGCCATGTGTATGAGCAGTTCTTC. Translating gives CSARIPTRGGHVYEQFF.

J is TRBJ2-5 and V is TRBV12-3 or TRBV12-4; D is possibly TRBD2 (6 bases). The J call could be wrong; TRBJ2-1 is a better fit for the DNA end. The CDR3 has 13 residues. CDR3 sequence: CASAEEGQETQFF. CDR3 nucleotide sequence: TGTGCCAGCGCGGAGGAGGGCCAAGAGACCCAGTTCTTC.

The genes are TRBV12-3 or TRBV12-4 and TRBJ1-6, with a possible D match to TRBD1 (6 bases). Trimming left V 2 bases short and J 11 bases short, with 19 bases between. The CDR3 is made up of 16 amino acids. This CDR3 is CASSLPAAGAFPPLHF. The CDR3 region has the DNA TGTGCCAGCAGTTTACCGGCCGCGGGGGCTTTTCCACCCCTCCACTTT.

The chain couples TRBV27 to TRBJ2-2; 7 bases match TRBD2. There are 19 residues in the CDR3. J gave up 2 bases and V 3 bases, and 15 bases lay outside the gene matches. Germline loops: CDR1 MNHEY, CDR2 SMNVEV (reference sequence). The CDR3 DNA reads TGTGCCAGCAGTTTTTATCCCCCGAGTCGGGGGGATAACACCGGGGAGCTGTTTTTT. It specifies CASSFYPPSRGDNTGELFF.

The sample holds one count of this clonotype. The chain combines TRBV4-3 with TRBJ1-4; D remains unclear. The CDR3 totals 14 residues. CDR1 is LGHNA, CDR2 YSLEER, per germline. Trimming shortened V by 4 bases and J by 8 bases, and 14 bases separated the two germline ends. CDR3 residues: CASSPSALGEKLFF. The DNA for the CDR3 is TGCGCCAGCAGCCCTTCGGCCCTTGGCGAAAAACTGTTTTTT.

J is TRBJ2-5 and V is TRBV7-9; D is ambiguous. The V and J ends lost 11 bases and 4 bases respectively, with 11 bases between them. This CDR3 is built from 11 residues. The V gene's germline CDR1 is SEHNR and CDR2 FQNEAQ (reference sequence). In DNA, the CDR3 is TGTGCCCTCTTCTGGCGAGAGACCCAGTACTTC. Protein product: CALFWRETQYF.

The chain couples TRBV20-1 to TRBJ2-1; D remains ambiguous. This CDR3 region has 12 residues. V was shortened by 2 bases and J by 3 bases, with 5 bases between the two germline ends. Germline V lookup: CDR1 DFQATT, CDR2 SNEGSKA (reference sequence). CDR3 region: CSARSDYNEQFF. The DNA for the CDR3 is TGCAGTGCTAGAAGTGACTACAATGAGCAGTTCTTC.

Here the CDR3 reads CASSLGSQGLIGANVLTF. In DNA, the CDR3 is TGTGCCAGCAGCTTAGGTTCACAGGGTCTAATTGGGGCCAACGTCCTGACTTTC. This rearrangement joins TRBV11-2 to TRBJ2-6, with a tentative D call TRBD1 (6 bases). The V end lost 1 base, the J end lost 3 bases, and 16 bases lay between the germline ends. CDR3 length: 18 residues. Looked up from germline, CDR1 is SGHAT and CDR2 is FQNNGV.

The V call is TRBV6-2 or TRBV6-3, the J call TRBJ1-4; TRBD1 agrees at 9 bases. Trimming took 5 bases from V and 8 from J; bases not matched to a gene: 9. Germline loops: CDR1 MNHEY, CDR2 SVGEGT. This CDR3 has 15 amino acids. As DNA, the CDR3 is TGTGCCAGCAGTACGATCGGGACAGGGCCGGAAAAACTGTTTTTT. It is translated as CASSTIGTGPEKLFF.

This clonotype has more than one count but fewer than ten. This chain links TRBV5-1 with TRBJ2-1; D remains ambiguous. This CDR3 is 14 amino acids long. Trimming stripped 4 bases from V and 2 bases from J, with 10 bases between. Germline CDR1 and CDR2: SGHRS and YFSETQ. In DNA, the CDR3 is TGCGCCAGCAGCGCCCAAGGCACCTACAATGAGCAGTTCTTC. As protein: CASSAQGTYNEQFF.

This clonotype was counted a few times. The rearrangement links TRBV20-1 to TRBJ2-1; 13 bases agree with TRBD2. The CDR3 extends over 15 amino acids. Per germline, CDR1 DFQATT and CDR2 SNEGSKA (reference sequence). Unmatched junction bases numbered 8, after V lost 4 bases and J lost 8 bases. CDR3 sequence reads: CSATILAGGRDEQFF. The CDR3 DNA reads TGCAGTGCTACTATACTAGCGGGAGGGCGAGATGAGCAGTTCTTC.

V gene TRBV6-5 combines with J gene TRBJ1-2, with D maybe TRBD1 (6 bases). The CDR3 has 17 residues. The germline V gene has CDR1 MNHEY and CDR2 SVGAGI. V gave up 0 bases and J gave up 4 bases, with 18 bases separating them. CDR3 DNA sequence: TGTGCCAGCAGTTACTCGGACAGCGTAGGATGGAGCTATGGCTACACCTTC. Its protein product is CASSYSDSVGWSYGYTF.

V usage is TRBV5-6 and J usage is TRBJ2-5; D remains unclear. CDR1 and CDR2 from the germline V gene are SGHDT and YYEEEE. V lost 1 base and J 0 bases, leaving 7 bases between the germline ends. The CDR3 extends over 14 amino acids. The CDR3 DNA is TGTGCCAGCAGCTTGTCGGAAAACCAAGAGACCCAGTACTTC. It is translated as CASSLSENQETQYF.

This rearrangement joins TRBV4-3 to TRBJ2-1; TRBD2 is a possible D gene (6 bases). Per germline, CDR1 LGHNA and CDR2 YSLEER. CDR3 size: 14 residues. V gave up 4 bases and J gave up 9 bases, with 16 bases separating them. The chain's CDR3 is CASSPRGGVGEQFF. The CDR3 coding sequence is TGCGCCAGCAGCCCCCGTGGAGGGGTTGGTGAGCAGTTCTTC.

There are a few counts of this clonotype. The chain joins TRBV2 to TRBJ1-2, with D unclear. V gave up 0 bases and J gave up 4 bases, with 6 bases separating them. The CDR3 totals 13 residues. CDR1 is SNHLY and CDR2 is FYNNEI in the germline V gene. CDR3 loop: CASSEAVSYGYTF. In DNA form, the CDR3 reads TGTGCCAGCAGTGAAGCAGTTAGCTATGGCTACACCTTC.

Regarding this clonotype: One end of the junction varies from germline; a read error may be responsible. V and J are TRBV20-1 and TRBJ2-5, with D perhaps given as TRBD1 or TRBD2 (5 bases each). The closer fit of TRBJ2-7 to the DNA end suggests the J call may be wrong. Germline CDR1 reads DFQATT; CDR2 reads SNEGSKA (reference sequence). CDR3 length equals 12 residues. CDR3 region: CSAMRDRYEQYF. CDR3 sequence (DNA): TGCAGCGCTATGAGGGACCGCTACGAGCAGTACTTC.

J is TRBJ2-3 and V is TRBV29-1, with D uncertain. CDR1 and CDR2 from the germline V gene are SQVTM and ANQGSEA. The CDR3 runs 14 residues. Trimming took 4 bases from V and 1 from J, leaving 12 bases between them. In DNA, the CDR3 is TGCAGCGTTGCACTGGGGATTGGCACAGATACGCAGTATTTT. Protein product: CSVALGIGTDTQYF.

The chain is built from TRBV4-1 and TRBJ2-1, with TRBD2 matching over 8 bases. This CDR3 has 15 residues. Trimming took 7 bases from V and 5 from J; bases not matched to a gene: 10. CDR1 and CDR2 (germline): MGHRA, YSYEKL. The CDR3 region is CASTLSGSTNNEQFF. The CDR3 region has the DNA TGCGCCAGCACCTTAAGCGGGAGCACCAACAATGAGCAGTTCTTC.

This clonotype was seen a single time. In nucleotides, the CDR3 is TGCGCCAGCAGCTTGGCTAGCGTTGAGCAGTTCTTC. Encoded protein: CASSLASVEQFF. This chain connects TRBV5-1 to TRBJ2-1; TRBD2 might be the D (6 bases). There are 12 residues in the CDR3. Deletions cut 0 bases from V and 9 bases from J, with 7 bases between. The germline V gene has CDR1 SGHRS and CDR2 YFSETQ.

The chain links TRBV7-9 to TRBJ2-6, with 8 positions matching TRBD1. This CDR3 has 14 amino acids. Germline V CDR1 and CDR2: SEHNR, FQNEAQ (reference sequence). V lost 3 bases to trimming and J lost 6 bases; unmatched junction nucleotides: 1. The CDR3 spells CASSFQGAANVLTF. As DNA, the CDR3 is TGTGCCAGCAGCTTCCAGGGGGCGGCCAACGTCCTGACTTTC.

The chain couples TRBV2 to TRBJ2-3; 12 bases are a match to TRBD2. The germline CDR1 and CDR2 sequences are SNHLY and FYNNEI. The CDR3 extends over 17 amino acids. V shed 2 bases and J 3 bases; nucleotides not matched to a gene: 6. The CDR3 sequence is CASSELVLAGGTDTQYF. In nucleotides, the CDR3 is TGTGCCAGCAGTGAATTGGTACTAGCGGGAGGAACAGATACGCAGTATTTT.

The CDR3 DNA sequence: TGTGCCAGCAGCCCCGGGGGTCCCCTACGAGCCGAGCAGTTCTTC. The encoded protein is CASSPGGPLRAEQFF. The chain combines TRBV5-5 with TRBJ2-1, with a tentative D call TRBD2 (6 bases). The V and J ends lost 4 bases and 10 bases respectively, with 21 bases between them. The CDR3 has 15 residues. CDR1 is SGHKS, CDR2 YYEKEE, per germline (reference sequence).

Regarding this clonotype: Its ends do not fully match the called genes, so a read error is possible. The chain uses TRBV2 and TRBJ2-7; 7 bases map to TRBD2. This CDR3 region has 12 residues. CDR1 is SNHLY, CDR2 FYNNEI, per germline. The CDR3 here is CASREVSYEQSF. CDR3 nucleotides: TGTGCCAGCCGGGAGGTCTCCTACGAGCAGTCCTTC.

The chain carries TRBV12-3 or TRBV12-4 and TRBJ2-7; D possibly uses TRBD1 or TRBD2 (6 bases each). CDR3 length: 14 residues. V lost 4 bases and J 2 bases, leaving 12 bases between the germline ends. The CDR3 reads CASSWGDNTYEQYF. The CDR3 DNA sequence: TGTGCCAGCAGTTGGGGGGACAATACCTACGAGCAGTACTTC.

This chain links TRBV9 with TRBJ1-6; D remains ambiguous. This CDR3 is 13 amino acids long. Trimming pared 0 bases from V and 9 bases from J, leaving 7 bases between. Looked up from germline, CDR1 is SGDLS and CDR2 is YYNGEE. CDR3 sequence: CASSVEVASPLHF. CDR3 in DNA: TGTGCCAGCAGCGTAGAGGTGGCTTCACCCCTCCACTTT.